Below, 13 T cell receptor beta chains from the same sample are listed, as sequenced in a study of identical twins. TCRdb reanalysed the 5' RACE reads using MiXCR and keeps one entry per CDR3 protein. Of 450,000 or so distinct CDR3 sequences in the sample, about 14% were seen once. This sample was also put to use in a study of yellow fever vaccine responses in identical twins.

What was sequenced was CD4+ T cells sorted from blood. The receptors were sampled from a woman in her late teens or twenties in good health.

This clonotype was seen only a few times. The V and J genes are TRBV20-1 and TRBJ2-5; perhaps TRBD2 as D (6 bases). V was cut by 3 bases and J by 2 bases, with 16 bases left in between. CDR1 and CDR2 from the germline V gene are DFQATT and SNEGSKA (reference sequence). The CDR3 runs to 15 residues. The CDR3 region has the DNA TGCAGTGCTAGTCCCTTGACGGCGGGACAAGAGACCCAGTACTTC. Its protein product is CSASPLTAGQETQYF.

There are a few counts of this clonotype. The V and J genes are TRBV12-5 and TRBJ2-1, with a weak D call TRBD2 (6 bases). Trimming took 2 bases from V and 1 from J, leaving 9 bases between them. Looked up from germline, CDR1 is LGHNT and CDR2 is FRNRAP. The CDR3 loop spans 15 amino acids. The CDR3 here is CASGLSGPSYNEQFF. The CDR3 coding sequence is TGTGCTAGTGGTTTGAGCGGGCCGTCCTACAATGAGCAGTTCTTC. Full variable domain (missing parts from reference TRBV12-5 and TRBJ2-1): DARVTQTPRHKVTEMGQEVTMRCQPILGHNTVFWYRQTMMQGLELLAYFRNRAPLDDSGMPKDRFSAEMPDATLATLKIQPSEPRDSAVYFCASGLSGPSYNEQFFGPGTRLTVL.

The DNA of the CDR3 is TGTGCCAGCAGTTACCGCCCGGGACCTGGCTCCTACAATGAGCAGTTCTTC. Translation: CASSYRPGPGSYNEQFF. This sequence joins TRBV6-2 or TRBV6-3 and TRBJ2-1; D tentatively fits TRBD1 or TRBD2 (5 bases each). With 2 bases removed from V and 0 bases from J, the gap between germline ends came to 14 bases. The CDR3 extends over 17 amino acids. The germline CDR1 and CDR2 sequences are MNHEY and SVGEGT.

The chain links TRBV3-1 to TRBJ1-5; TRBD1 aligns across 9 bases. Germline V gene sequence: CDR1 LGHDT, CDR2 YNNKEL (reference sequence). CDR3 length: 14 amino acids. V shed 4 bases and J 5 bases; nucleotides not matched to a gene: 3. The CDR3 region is CASSPGTGHQPQHF. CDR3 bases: TGTGCCAGCAGCCCGGGGACAGGGCATCAGCCCCAGCATTTT.

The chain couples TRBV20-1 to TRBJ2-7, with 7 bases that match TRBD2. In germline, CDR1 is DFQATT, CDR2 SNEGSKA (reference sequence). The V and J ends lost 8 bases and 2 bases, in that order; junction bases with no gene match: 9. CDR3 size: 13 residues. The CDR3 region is CSTAASGTYEQYF. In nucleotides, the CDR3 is TGCAGTACGGCGGCTAGCGGTACCTACGAGCAGTACTTC.

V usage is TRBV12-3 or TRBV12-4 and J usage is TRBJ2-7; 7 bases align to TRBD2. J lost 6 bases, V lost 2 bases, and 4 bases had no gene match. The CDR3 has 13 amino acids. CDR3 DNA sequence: TGTGCCAGCAGTTTAACTAGCGTCGGCGAGCAGTACTTC. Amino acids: CASSLTSVGEQYF.

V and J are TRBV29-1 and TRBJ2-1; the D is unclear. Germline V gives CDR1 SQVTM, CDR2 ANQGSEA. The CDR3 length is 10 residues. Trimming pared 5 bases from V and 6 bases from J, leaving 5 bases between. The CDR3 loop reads CSVLPNEQFF. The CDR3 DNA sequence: TGCAGCGTTCTCCCCAATGAGCAGTTCTTC.

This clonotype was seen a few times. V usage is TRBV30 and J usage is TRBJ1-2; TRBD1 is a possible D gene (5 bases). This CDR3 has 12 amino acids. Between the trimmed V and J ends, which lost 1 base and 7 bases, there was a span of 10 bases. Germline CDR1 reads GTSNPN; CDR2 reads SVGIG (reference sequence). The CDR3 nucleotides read TGTGCCTGGAGTGGGGGGTTTGCTGGCTACACCTTC. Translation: CAWSGGFAGYTF.

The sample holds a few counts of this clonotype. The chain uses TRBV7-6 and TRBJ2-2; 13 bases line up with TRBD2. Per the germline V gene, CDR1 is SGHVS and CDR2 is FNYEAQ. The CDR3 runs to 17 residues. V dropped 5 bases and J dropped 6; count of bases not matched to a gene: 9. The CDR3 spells CASSPGTSGMHAGELFF. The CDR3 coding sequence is TGTGCCAGCAGCCCCGGGACTAGCGGGATGCACGCCGGGGAGCTGTTTTTT.

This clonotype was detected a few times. CDR3 in DNA: TGCAGTGCAATGACTAGCGGGGCCACCGGGGAGCTGTTTTTT. It encodes CSAMTSGATGELFF. The J gene is TRBJ2-2, the V gene TRBV20-1, with 11 bases lining up with TRBD2. The CDR3 spans 14 residues. Germline lookup yields CDR1 DFQATT and CDR2 SNEGSKA (reference sequence). With V trimmed by 6 bases and J by 4 bases, 4 bases remained unmatched.

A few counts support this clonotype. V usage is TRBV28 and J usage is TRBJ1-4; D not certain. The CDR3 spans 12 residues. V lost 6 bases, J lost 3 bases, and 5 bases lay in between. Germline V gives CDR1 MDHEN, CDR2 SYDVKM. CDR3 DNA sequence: TGTGCCAGCAGGGGATCTAATGAAAAACTGTTTTTT. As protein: CASRGSNEKLFF. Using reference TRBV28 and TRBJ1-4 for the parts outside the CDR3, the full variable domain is DVKVTQSSRYLVKRTGEKVFLECVQDMDHENMFWYRQDPGLGLRLIYFSYDVKMKEKGDIPEGYSVSREKKERFSLILESASTNQTSMYLCASRGSNEKLFFGSGTQLSVL.

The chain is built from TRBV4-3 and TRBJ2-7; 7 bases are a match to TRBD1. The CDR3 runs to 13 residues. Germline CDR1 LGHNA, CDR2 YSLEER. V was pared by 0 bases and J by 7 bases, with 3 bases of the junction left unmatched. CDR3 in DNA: TGCGCCAGCAGCCAAGACAGGGGGTGGGAGCAGTACTTC. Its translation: CASSQDRGWEQYF.

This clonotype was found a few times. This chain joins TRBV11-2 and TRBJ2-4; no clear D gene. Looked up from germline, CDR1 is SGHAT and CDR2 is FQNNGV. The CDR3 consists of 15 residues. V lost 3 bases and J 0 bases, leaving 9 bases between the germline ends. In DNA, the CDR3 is TGTGCCAGCAGCTTTGAAGTACTAGCCAAAAACATTCAGTACTTC. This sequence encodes CASSFEVLAKNIQYF.